This T cell receptor (beta chain) was profiled in a study of early T cells in non-severe SARS-CoV-2 infection. Study-wide context: Chains stayed unpaired after sequencing of bulk RNA from unsorted whole blood.

Study findings and constraints: Comparison of clonotypes with VDJdb favored anti-spike CD8 responses while missing private and CD4 specificities.

As to this clonotype: Its target is not known.

V trimming: 4 bases; J trimming: 5 bases; junction bases outside the gene matches: 10. This CDR3 comprises 17 residues. cDNA molecules, individually, were tagged with unique molecular identifiers. TCRdb re-called the 5' RACE reads through MiXCR, storing one row per CDR3 protein. Of roughly 110,000 distinct CDR3 sequences in the sample, around 10% are singletons; the top ten hold about 7.6%. The J gene is TRBJ2-5, the V gene TRBV12-3 or TRBV12-4; 13 positions agree with TRBD2. Input material: whole blood. The clonotype was recovered from an adult who was a healthcare worker with PCR-confirmed SARS-CoV-2 infection or an uninfected control (not recorded which). The CDR3 loop is CASSSSWTSGSHETQYF. The CDR3 DNA sequence: TGTGCCAGCAGTTCGTCTTGGACTAGCGGGAGTCATGAGACCCAGTACTTC.